The 17 T cell receptor beta chains given below trace back to one sample, sequenced in a study of human T cells and chemical hapten exposure. TCRdb passed the RACE reads through MiXCR, listing each CDR3 protein once. Among about 160,000 distinct CDR3 sequences listed, 28% were seen once. As for time point: patch test 3, about 24 weeks after DPC sensitization. Treatment meaning: therapeutic diphenylcyclopropenone sensitization with weekly scalp DPC. The sample here was whole blood, taken in connection with sensitization to the hapten diphenylcyclopropenone (DPC). Receptor source: a young woman with alopecia areata. Some clones in this sample may be carry-over from other donors' samples.

The chain joins TRBV14 to TRBJ2-2, with TRBD1 matching 8 bases. CDR1 is SGHDN, CDR2 FVKESK, per germline. With V trimmed by 5 bases and J by 4 bases, 9 bases remained unmatched. This CDR3 has 16 amino acids. The CDR3 here is CASSSSFGTGTGELFF. The CDR3 DNA reads TGTGCCAGCAGCTCGAGCTTCGGGACAGGCACCGGGGAGCTGTTTTTT. Variable domain in full (rest from reference TRBV14 and TRBJ2-2): EAGVTQFPSHSVIEKGQTVTLRCDPISGHDNLYWYRRVMGKEIKFLLHFVKESKQDESGMPNNRFLAERTGGTYSTLKVQPAELEDSGVYFCASSSSFGTGTGELFFGEGSRLTVL.

The chain recombines TRBV29-1 with TRBJ2-7, with 7 bases aligning to TRBD1. The germline gives CDR1 SQVTM, CDR2 ANQGSEA. Germline trimming cut 7 bases from V and 6 bases from J; bases unmatched to any gene: 12. The CDR3 totals 13 residues. The CDR3 reads CSERQGPDSEQYF. In DNA form, the CDR3 reads TGCAGCGAGAGACAGGGTCCTGATAGCGAGCAGTACTTC.

The rearrangement joins TRBV18 to TRBJ1-4, with D uncertain. Trimming stripped 6 bases from V and 7 bases from J, with 12 bases between. This CDR3 has 13 residues. Germline values: CDR1 KGHSH, CDR2 LQKENI. Here the CDR3 reads CASSPRRGEKLFF. CDR3 nucleotides: TGTGCCAGCTCGCCAAGGCGAGGTGAAAAACTGTTTTTT. Full variable domain (missing parts from reference TRBV18 and TRBJ1-4): NAGVMQNPRHLVRRRGQEARLRCSPMKGHSHVYWYRQLPEEGLKFMVYLQKENIIDESGMPKERFSAEFPKEGPSILRIQQVVRGDSAAYFCASSPRRGEKLFFGSGTQLSVL.

V usage is TRBV7-2 and J usage is TRBJ1-5; D remains unclear. The CDR3 extends over 13 amino acids. CDR1 and CDR2 from the germline V gene are SGHTA and FQGNSA. V lost 0 bases, J lost 9 bases, and 9 bases lay in between. CDR3 DNA sequence: TGTGCCAGCAGCTTAGCCGGTTCCCGGCCCCAGCATTTT. It specifies CASSLAGSRPQHF. The full variable domain, completed using reference TRBV7-2 and TRBJ1-5, is GAGVSQSPSNKVTEKGKDVELRCDPISGHTALYWYRQSLGQGLEFLIYFQGNSAPDKSGLPSDRFSAERTGGSVSTLTIQRTQQEDSAVYLCASSLAGSRPQHFGDGTRLSIL.

The rearrangement uses TRBV6-4 and TRBJ1-2; possible D gene TRBD1, 5 bases. This CDR3 has 13 amino acids. V lost 0 bases and J lost 8, with 10 bases in between. CDR1 is MRHNA and CDR2 is SNTAGT in the germline V gene. In nucleotides, the CDR3 is TGTGCCAGCAGTGACTCTGGGACGGGGGGCTACACCTTC. Protein sequence: CASSDSGTGGYTF.

This clonotype occurred once. The chain has TRBV28 and TRBJ2-2, with 16 bases aligning to TRBD2. Germline CDR1 is MDHEN and CDR2 is SYDVKM. This CDR3 spans 20 amino acids. J was trimmed by 2 bases and V by 8 bases; bases with no gene match: 14. The CDR3 nucleotides are TGTGCCAGCCGGGGGCCGCCGGGACTAGCGGGAGGGCCCAACACCGGGGAGCTGTTTTTT. Translating it yields CASRGPPGLAGGPNTGELFF.

This clonotype appeared many times. The junction differs from germline at one of its ends, possibly a read error. The chain is built from TRBV9 and TRBJ1-1, with D hard to call. Germline V lookup: CDR1 SGDLS, CDR2 YYNGEE. This CDR3 has 12 amino acids. CDR3 bases: TGCGCCAGCAGCGTAGGTCAAGGTAGGGCTTTCTTT. This gives the protein CASSVGQGRAFF.

The chain couples TRBV5-1 to TRBJ1-1, with D uncertain. Trimming took off 5 bases at V and 8 bases at J, with 19 bases between the two ends. Germline CDR1 SGHRS, CDR2 YFSETQ. CDR3 size: 14 residues. In DNA, the CDR3 is TGCGCCAGCAGGCCGGCCCTCGATCGACTAGAAGCTTTCTTT. Protein sequence: CASRPALDRLEAFF.

This clonotype was seen repeatedly, ten times or more. The chain has TRBV28 and TRBJ2-2, with D tentatively TRBD1 (6 bases). Germline V gene data show CDR1 as MDHEN and CDR2 as SYDVKM. CDR3 length: 15 residues. The V and J ends lost 5 bases and 1 base respectively, with 11 bases between them. CDR3 nucleotides: TGTGCCAGCAGTGTTTACAGGGTGAACACCGGGGAGCTGTTTTTT. It specifies CASSVYRVNTGELFF.

This clonotype has only a few counts. The rearrangement joins TRBV3-1 to TRBJ1-4; D call uncertain. Germline V gene sequence: CDR1 LGHDT, CDR2 YNNKEL (reference sequence). The V end lost 4 bases, the J end lost 7 bases, and 10 bases lay between the germline ends. The CDR3 has 13 amino acids. CDR3: CASSPFKGEKLFF. The CDR3 coding sequence is TGTGCCAGCAGCCCCTTTAAGGGTGAAAAACTGTTTTTT.

The V call is TRBV7-6, the J call TRBJ1-1, with D possibly TRBD1 on 6 matching bases. CDR3 length equals 14 residues. Germline V CDR1 and CDR2: SGHVS, FNYEAQ. V lost 5 bases, J lost 2 bases, and 12 bases lay in between. For the CDR3, the DNA is TGTGCCAGCAGCCCCCGGACAGACAACACTGAAGCTTTCTTT. Encoded protein: CASSPRTDNTEAFF.

This clonotype was picked up a small number of times. The chain links TRBV11-2 to TRBJ2-1, with 11 bases aligning to TRBD2. Trimming took 6 bases from V and 0 from J; bases not matched to a gene: 4. The CDR3 is 16 residues long. The germline CDR1 and CDR2 sequences are SGHAT and FQNNGV. The CDR3 nucleotides are TGTGCCAGCAGACTAGCGGGAGCTCTCTCCTACAATGAGCAGTTCTTC. Its protein product is CASRLAGALSYNEQFF.

This clonotype occurred a few times. V gene TRBV4-3 combines with J gene TRBJ1-1; D unresolved. The CDR3 totals 13 residues. Germline V gene sequence: CDR1 LGHNA, CDR2 YSLEER. V was pared by 5 bases and J by 1 base, with 8 bases between. Written as DNA, the CDR3 is TGCGCCAGCAGCGTTGCAGAGAACACTGAAGCTTTCTTT. Translating it yields CASSVAENTEAFF.

The rearrangement joins TRBV2 to TRBJ1-2, with D hard to call. Trimming stripped 5 bases from V and 4 bases from J, with 14 bases between. The CDR3 contains 14 residues. Germline lookup yields CDR1 SNHLY and CDR2 FYNNEI. The CDR3 nucleotides read TGTGCCAGCAGTTCAAATAGGGTCCGCTATGGCTACACCTTC. It codes for CASSSNRVRYGYTF.

This sequence joins TRBV12-3 or TRBV12-4 and TRBJ2-6; TRBD2 matches at 7 bases. V dropped 10 bases and J dropped 0; count of bases not matched to a gene: 3. The CDR3 covers 14 residues. CDR3 amino acids: CANSGGSGANVLTF. CDR3 nucleotides: TGTGCCAACTCGGGGGGCTCTGGGGCCAACGTCCTGACTTTC.

V gene TRBV20-1 combines with J gene TRBJ2-3, with a tentative D call TRBD2 (5 bases). CDR3 length equals 11 residues. Germline V gene lookup returns CDR1 DFQATT and CDR2 SNEGSKA (reference sequence). The germline V and J ends were trimmed by 7 bases and 0 bases, with 5 bases remaining between them. In DNA form, the CDR3 reads TGCAGTGAGCGGAGCACAGATACGCAGTATTTT. Protein product: CSERSTDTQYF.

V gene TRBV12-3 or TRBV12-4 combines with J gene TRBJ2-1, with TRBD2 as a possible D gene (5 bases). The CDR3 runs 14 residues. Trimming left V 7 bases short and J 5 bases short, with 15 bases between. The CDR3 protein is CASTPGLAHNEQFF. DNA for the CDR3: TGTGCCAGCACCCCGGGGTTGGCCCACAATGAGCAGTTCTTC.